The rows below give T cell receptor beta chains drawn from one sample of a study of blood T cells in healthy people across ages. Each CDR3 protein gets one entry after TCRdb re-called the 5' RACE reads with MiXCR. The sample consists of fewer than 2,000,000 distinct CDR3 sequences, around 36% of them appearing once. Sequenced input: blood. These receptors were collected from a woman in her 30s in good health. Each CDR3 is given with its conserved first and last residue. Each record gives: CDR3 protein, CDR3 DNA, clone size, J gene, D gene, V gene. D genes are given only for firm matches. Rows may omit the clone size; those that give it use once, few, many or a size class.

cdr3_aa: CASSPGVGTLRENEQYF
cdr3_nt: TGTGCCAGCAGTCCAGGGGTAGGGACACTCCGTGAAAACGAGCAGTACTTC
clone_size: many
j_call: TRBJ2-7
d_call: NA
v_call: TRBV7-2

cdr3_aa: CSARTPQETQYF
cdr3_nt: TGCAGTGCACGGACTCCACAAGAGACCCAGTACTTC
clone_size: few
j_call: TRBJ2-5
d_call: NA
v_call: TRBV20-1

cdr3_aa: CASSQVLVGANVLTF
cdr3_nt: TGCGCCAGCAGCCAAGTACTGGTGGGGGCCAACGTCCTGACTTTC
clone_size: few
j_call: TRBJ2-6
d_call: NA
v_call: TRBV4-1

cdr3_aa: CAIGQPRQPQHF
cdr3_nt: TGTGCCATCGGACAGCCCCGGCAGCCCCAGCATTTT
clone_size: NA
j_call: TRBJ1-5
d_call: NA
v_call: TRBV6-1

cdr3_aa: CAIKGSSGMSEQFF
cdr3_nt: TGTGCCATCAAAGGGTCTAGCGGAATGAGTGAGCAGTTCTTC
clone_size: NA
j_call: TRBJ2-1
d_call: TRBD2
v_call: TRBV2

cdr3_aa: CASSGVWGRSTDTQYF
cdr3_nt: TGTGCCAGCAGCGGGGTCTGGGGGCGTAGCACAGATACGCAGTATTTT
clone_size: many
j_call: TRBJ2-3
d_call: NA
v_call: TRBV12-3/TRBV12-4

cdr3_aa: CASSAGGENTEAFF
cdr3_nt: TGTGCCAGCAGTGCCGGAGGCGAGAACACTGAAGCTTTCTTT
clone_size: NA
j_call: TRBJ1-1
d_call: NA
v_call: TRBV6-4

cdr3_aa: CSVEVHGSSGANVLTF
cdr3_nt: TGCAGCGTTGAAGTTCACGGGAGCTCTGGGGCCAACGTCCTGACTTTC
clone_size: many
j_call: TRBJ2-6
d_call: NA
v_call: TRBV29-1

cdr3_aa: CASSFRPKGLAISYEQYF
cdr3_nt: TGCGCCAGCAGCTTCCGCCCGAAGGGACTAGCGATCTCCTACGAGCAGTACTTC
clone_size: NA
j_call: TRBJ2-7
d_call: TRBD2
v_call: TRBV5-1

cdr3_aa: CASTGEGETQYF
cdr3_nt: TGTGCCAGCACCGGCGAGGGGGAGACCCAGTACTTC
clone_size: many
j_call: TRBJ2-5
d_call: NA
v_call: TRBV2

cdr3_aa: CASSAGAASTDTQYF
cdr3_nt: TGTGCCAGCAGCGCTGGGGCAGCCAGCACAGATACGCAGTATTTT
clone_size: few
j_call: TRBJ2-3
d_call: NA
v_call: TRBV9

cdr3_aa: CSAAPGLVPTDTQYF
cdr3_nt: TGCAGTGCTGCTCCGGGACTAGTCCCCACAGATACGCAGTATTTT
clone_size: NA
j_call: TRBJ2-3
d_call: TRBD2
v_call: TRBV20-1

cdr3_aa: CASSQQLFYEQYF
cdr3_nt: TGCGCCAGCAGCCAACAGCTCTTCTACGAGCAGTACTTC
clone_size: few
j_call: TRBJ2-7
d_call: NA
v_call: TRBV4-1

cdr3_aa: CSAFGGRSYEQYF
cdr3_nt: TGCAGCGCCTTCGGAGGCCGCTCCTACGAGCAGTACTTC
clone_size: many
j_call: TRBJ2-7
d_call: NA
v_call: TRBV29-1

cdr3_aa: CASSPLAGGSFSYEQYF
cdr3_nt: TGTGCCAGCAGCCCACTAGCGGGAGGCTCCTTCTCCTACGAGCAGTACTTC
clone_size: NA
j_call: TRBJ2-7
d_call: TRBD2
v_call: TRBV7-9

cdr3_aa: CAWTSGTGLSGYTF
cdr3_nt: TGTGCCTGGACCTCCGGGACAGGGTTGTCTGGCTACACCTTC
clone_size: NA
j_call: TRBJ1-2
d_call: TRBD1
v_call: TRBV30

cdr3_aa: CSARPAPAGIIDEQFF
cdr3_nt: TGCAGTGCTAGACCCGCGCCAGCGGGAATAATCGATGAGCAGTTCTTC
clone_size: NA
j_call: TRBJ2-1
d_call: TRBD2
v_call: TRBV20-1

cdr3_aa: CASSFIQEGQYF
cdr3_nt: TGTGCCAGCAGCTTTATTCAAGAGGGGCAGTACTTC
clone_size: NA
j_call: TRBJ2-5
d_call: NA
v_call: TRBV7-9

cdr3_aa: CSAKQGQGLQSAQPQHF
cdr3_nt: TGCAGTGCGAAACAGGGACAGGGGCTTCAGTCCGCTCAGCCCCAGCATTTT
clone_size: NA
j_call: TRBJ1-5
d_call: TRBD1
v_call: TRBV20-1

cdr3_aa: CASSLHGTTTGELFF
cdr3_nt: TGTGCCAGCAGTTTACATGGGACAACCACCGGGGAGCTGTTTTTT
clone_size: NA
j_call: TRBJ2-2
d_call: NA
v_call: TRBV28

cdr3_aa: CASSQLITGNEQFF
cdr3_nt: TGTGCCAGCAGCCAATTGATCACGGGGAATGAGCAGTTCTTC
clone_size: NA
j_call: TRBJ2-1
d_call: NA
v_call: TRBV3-1

cdr3_aa: CASSPRGDNSPLHF
cdr3_nt: TGTGCCAGCAGCCCCCGGGGTGATAATTCACCCCTCCACTTT
clone_size: many
j_call: TRBJ1-6
d_call: NA
v_call: TRBV7-2

cdr3_aa: CASSLQSPNNEQFF
cdr3_nt: TGTGCCAGCAGCTTACAGAGCCCGAACAATGAGCAGTTCTTC
clone_size: few
j_call: TRBJ2-1
d_call: NA
v_call: TRBV7-2

cdr3_aa: CSARVPGYEQYF
cdr3_nt: TGCAGTGCTAGAGTCCCTGGCTACGAGCAGTACTTC
clone_size: NA
j_call: TRBJ2-7
d_call: NA
v_call: TRBV20-1

cdr3_aa: CASSARQGALNTEAFF
cdr3_nt: TGTGCCAGCAGCGCGCGTCAAGGGGCCTTGAACACTGAAGCTTTCTTT
clone_size: NA
j_call: TRBJ1-1
d_call: NA
v_call: TRBV9

cdr3_aa: CASSLGVKGIGANYGYTF
cdr3_nt: TGTGCCAGCAGCTTAGGGGTGAAGGGTATCGGGGCTAACTATGGCTACACCTTC
clone_size: few
j_call: TRBJ1-2
d_call: NA
v_call: TRBV13

cdr3_aa: CATQTGGTDTQYF
cdr3_nt: TGTGCCACCCAAACGGGTGGCACAGATACGCAGTATTTT
clone_size: NA
j_call: TRBJ2-3
d_call: NA
v_call: TRBV10-3

cdr3_aa: CASSPAGSQGYTF
cdr3_nt: TGTGCCAGCAGCCCCGCAGGGTCACAAGGCTACACCTTC
clone_size: NA
j_call: TRBJ1-2
d_call: NA
v_call: TRBV9

cdr3_aa: CASSFRTGWSYNEQFF
cdr3_nt: TGTGCCAGCAGCTTCCGGACAGGTTGGTCCTACAATGAGCAGTTCTTC
clone_size: NA
j_call: TRBJ2-1
d_call: TRBD1
v_call: TRBV7-9

cdr3_aa: CASSYTPPGQGRTGELFF
cdr3_nt: TGTGCCAGCAGTTACACTCCCCCGGGACAGGGTAGAACCGGGGAGCTGTTTTTT
clone_size: NA
j_call: TRBJ2-2
d_call: TRBD1
v_call: TRBV27

cdr3_aa: CASSVPGDGFTDTQYF
cdr3_nt: TGTGCCAGCAGCGTACCGGGGGACGGCTTCACAGATACGCAGTATTTT
clone_size: NA
j_call: TRBJ2-3
d_call: NA
v_call: TRBV9

cdr3_aa: CASSWGDGVLGTQYF
cdr3_nt: TGTGCCAGCAGCTGGGGGGACGGAGTGTTGGGGACCCAGTACTTC
clone_size: few
j_call: TRBJ2-5
d_call: NA
v_call: TRBV5-6

cdr3_aa: CASSTSGREGETQYF
cdr3_nt: TGTGCCAGCAGTACTAGCGGGAGGGAGGGAGAGACCCAGTACTTC
clone_size: many
j_call: TRBJ2-5
d_call: TRBD2
v_call: TRBV6-5

cdr3_aa: CASSVAPVHEQFF
cdr3_nt: TGTGCCAGCAGCGTAGCTCCTGTTCATGAGCAGTTCTTC
clone_size: once
j_call: TRBJ2-1
d_call: NA
v_call: TRBV9

cdr3_aa: CSVDAGLNEQFF
cdr3_nt: TGCAGCGTTGATGCCGGGCTCAATGAGCAGTTCTTC
clone_size: many
j_call: TRBJ2-1
d_call: NA
v_call: TRBV29-1

cdr3_aa: CASSLGTGLEGYTF
cdr3_nt: TGTGCCAGCAGCTTGGGGACAGGGTTGGAGGGCTACACCTTC
clone_size: NA
j_call: TRBJ1-2
d_call: TRBD1
v_call: TRBV13

cdr3_aa: CSAQGAGTNVLTF
cdr3_nt: TGCAGTGCCCAGGGGGCTGGGACCAACGTCCTGACTTTC
clone_size: NA
j_call: TRBJ2-6
d_call: TRBD1
v_call: TRBV20-1

cdr3_aa: CASSYSIRPGREKLFF
cdr3_nt: TGTGCCAGCAGTTACTCGATCCGGCCAGGGAGGGAAAAACTGTTTTTT
clone_size: NA
j_call: TRBJ1-4
d_call: NA
v_call: TRBV6-6

cdr3_aa: CASTPGAGSGKLFF
cdr3_nt: TGTGCCAGCACCCCTGGGGCAGGGTCGGGAAAACTGTTTTTT
clone_size: few
j_call: TRBJ1-4
d_call: NA
v_call: TRBV28

cdr3_aa: CASSQDRASGRETQYF
cdr3_nt: TGTGCCAGCAGCCAAGATAGGGCAAGCGGGAGAGAGACCCAGTACTTC
clone_size: many
j_call: TRBJ2-5
d_call: TRBD2
v_call: TRBV4-2

cdr3_aa: CASRVTGEETQYF
cdr3_nt: TGTGCCAGCAGGGTGACAGGGGAAGAGACCCAGTACTTC
clone_size: NA
j_call: TRBJ2-5
d_call: TRBD1
v_call: TRBV2

cdr3_aa: CSARELAGDYNEQFF
cdr3_nt: TGCAGTGCTAGAGAGCTAGCGGGGGATTACAATGAGCAGTTCTTC
clone_size: NA
j_call: TRBJ2-1
d_call: TRBD2
v_call: TRBV20-1

cdr3_aa: CASSQEGARTQYF
cdr3_nt: TGTGCCAGCAGCCAAGAAGGGGCCCGAACGCAGTATTTT
clone_size: NA
j_call: TRBJ2-3
d_call: NA
v_call: TRBV3-1

cdr3_aa: CASGLYTDTQYF
cdr3_nt: TGTGCCAGCGGCTTATACACAGATACGCAGTATTTT
clone_size: few
j_call: TRBJ2-3
d_call: NA
v_call: TRBV9

cdr3_aa: CASSQATHEQYF
cdr3_nt: TGTGCCAGCAGCCAAGCTACCCACGAGCAGTACTTC
clone_size: NA
j_call: TRBJ2-7
d_call: NA
v_call: TRBV3-1

cdr3_aa: CAISDGGLETQYF
cdr3_nt: TGTGCCATCAGTGATGGGGGCCTTGAGACCCAGTACTTC
clone_size: few
j_call: TRBJ2-5
d_call: NA
v_call: TRBV10-3

cdr3_aa: CASSVVPSGGPSSTDTQYF
cdr3_nt: TGTGCCAGCAGCGTAGTACCCAGCGGGGGTCCCAGTAGCACAGATACGCAGTATTTT
clone_size: NA
j_call: TRBJ2-3
d_call: TRBD2
v_call: TRBV9

cdr3_aa: CASSPRLGPSNQPQHF
cdr3_nt: TGTGCCAGCAGCCCCAGGTTGGGGCCTAGCAATCAGCCCCAGCATTTT
clone_size: NA
j_call: TRBJ1-5
d_call: NA
v_call: TRBV12-3/TRBV12-4

cdr3_aa: CSCTDLAYEQYF
cdr3_nt: TGCAGCTGCACAGATCTAGCCTACGAGCAGTACTTC
clone_size: NA
j_call: TRBJ2-7
d_call: NA
v_call: TRBV20-1